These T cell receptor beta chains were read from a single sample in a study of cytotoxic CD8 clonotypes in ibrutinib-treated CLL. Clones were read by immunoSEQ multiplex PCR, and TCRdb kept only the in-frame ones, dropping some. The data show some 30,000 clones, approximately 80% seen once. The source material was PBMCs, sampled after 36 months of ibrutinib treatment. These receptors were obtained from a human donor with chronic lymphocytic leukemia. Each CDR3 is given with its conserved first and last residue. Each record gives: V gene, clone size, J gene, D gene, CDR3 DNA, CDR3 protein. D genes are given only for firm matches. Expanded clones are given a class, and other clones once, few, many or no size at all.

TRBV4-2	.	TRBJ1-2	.	TGTGCCAGCAGCTTGGACGGCACCCCTAACTATGGCTACACCTTC	CASSLDGTPNYGYTF
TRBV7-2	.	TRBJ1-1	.	TGTGCCAGCAGCTTCCTGGGGGGGAACACTGAAGCTTTCTTT	CASSFLGGNTEAFF
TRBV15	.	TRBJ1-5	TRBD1	TGTGCCACGAGGGGACAGGGGGCCGCATGGGATCAGCCCCAGCATTTT	CATRGQGAAWDQPQHF
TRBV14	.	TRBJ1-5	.	TGTGCCAGCAGCCAAGATGAAGGTCAGCCCCAGCATTTT	CASSQDEGQPQHF
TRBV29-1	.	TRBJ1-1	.	TGCAGCGCGGGGACGGTGAACACTGAAGCTTTCTTT	CSAGTVNTEAFF
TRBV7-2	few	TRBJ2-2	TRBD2	TGTGCCAGCAGCTACCTAGGAACGGGAGGCGGGGAGCTGTTTTTT	CASSYLGTGGGELFF
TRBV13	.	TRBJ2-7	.	TGTGCCAGCAGCTTAGGGGACTCAGGGAGCTCGGACGAGCAGTACTTC	CASSLGDSGSSDEQYF
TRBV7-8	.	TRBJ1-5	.	TGTGCCAGCAGCTTTCTGCAGGGTGGACCCCAGCATTTT	CASSFLQGGPQHF
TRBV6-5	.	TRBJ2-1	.	TGTGCCAGCAGCCCACTCGGCGGGGATTACAATGAGCAGTTCTTC	CASSPLGGDYNEQFF
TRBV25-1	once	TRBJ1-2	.	TGTGCCAGCAGTGATCTCCGCAGGGACGGCTACACCTTC	CASSDLRRDGYTF
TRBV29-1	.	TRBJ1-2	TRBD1	TGCAGCGTTGAAGAGGGGACAGGAATTCGAGATGGCTACACCTTC	CSVEEGTGIRDGYTF
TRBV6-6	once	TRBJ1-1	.	TGTGCCACCCGAGGCCCCCCTGAAGCTTTCTTT	CATRGPPEAFF
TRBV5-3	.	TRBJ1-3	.	TGTGCCAGAAGCTTGAGACAGCAGGAAAGCACCATATATTTT	CARSLRQQESTIYF
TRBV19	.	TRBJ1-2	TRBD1	TGTGCCACCGACAGGGGGATGGGTGGCTACACCTTC	CATDRGMGGYTF
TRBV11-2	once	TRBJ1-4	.	TGTGCCAGCAGCTTCTTGGGTAGTGAAAAACTGTTTTTT	CASSFLGSEKLFF
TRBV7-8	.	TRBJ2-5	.	TGTGCCAGCAGCCCTCTTGGGGGGATTTCCCAAGAGACCCAGTACTTC	CASSPLGGISQETQYF
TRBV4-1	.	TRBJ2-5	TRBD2	TGCGCCAGCAGCCAAGATTGGCGGGGGGGCCGCGAGACCCAGTACTTC	CASSQDWRGGRETQYF
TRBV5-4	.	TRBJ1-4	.	TGTGCCAGCAGCTATCGGGACAAGGGTGAAAAACTGTTTTTT	CASSYRDKGEKLFF
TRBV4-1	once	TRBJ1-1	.	TGCGCCAGCAGCCAAGCTCTTCTAAGTCAGAAGAACACTGAAGCTTTCTTT	CASSQALLSQKNTEAFF
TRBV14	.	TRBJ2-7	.	TGTGCCAGCAGCCGAAGCGCGGACGACCGCCACGAGCAGTACTTC	CASSRSADDRHEQYF
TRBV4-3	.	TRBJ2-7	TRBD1	TGCGCCAGCAGCCAAGTTGGGGACAGGTCCTACGAGCAGTACTTC	CASSQVGDRSYEQYF
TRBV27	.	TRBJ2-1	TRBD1	TGTGCCAGCAGGGGACAGGGGAGAACTGCCTCCTACAATGAGCAGTTCTTC	CASRGQGRTASYNEQFF
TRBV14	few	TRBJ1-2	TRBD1	TGTGCCAGCAGCCCTGGACAGGTCCTGGGCTTGGGCTACACCTTC	CASSPGQVLGLGYTF
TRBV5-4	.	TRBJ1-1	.	TGTGCCAGCAGCTTCGGTTTGTGGCGGGCTTTCATGAACACTGAAGCTTTCTTT	CASSFGLWRAFMNTEAFF
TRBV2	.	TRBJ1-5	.	TGTGCCAGCATGGGGGACACAGCGTATCAGCCCCAGCATTTT	CASMGDTAYQPQHF
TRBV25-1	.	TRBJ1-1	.	TGTGCCAGCAGTGAACGGTATCAGGGCACCGGCACTGAAGCTTTCTTT	CASSERYQGTGTEAFF
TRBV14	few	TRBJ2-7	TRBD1	TGTGCCAGCAGCCAAGACAGGGGGCGATACGAGCAGTACTTC	CASSQDRGRYEQYF
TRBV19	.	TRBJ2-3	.	TGTGCCAGTAGACCCCCAGGGGTCAGCACAGATACGCAGTATTTT	CASRPPGVSTDTQYF
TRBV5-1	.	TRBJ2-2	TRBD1	TGCGCCAGCAGCTATCTGGGACAGGGTGTCACCGGGGAGCTGTTTTTT	CASSYLGQGVTGELFF
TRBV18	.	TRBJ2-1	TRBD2	TGTGCCAGCATGACTAGCCGTGACTCCTACAATGAGCAGTTCTTC	CASMTSRDSYNEQFF
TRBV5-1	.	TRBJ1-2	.	TGCGCCAGCAGCCTAAACGGACGTGAATGGTATGGCTACACCTTC	CASSLNGREWYGYTF
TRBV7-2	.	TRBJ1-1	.	TGTGCCAGCAGCATTCCCGGGTTGGCCGCGAACACTGAAGCTTTCTTT	CASSIPGLAANTEAFF
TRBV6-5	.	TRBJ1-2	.	TGTGCCGCCCAACTCGGGGGTGACTATGGCTACACCTTC	CAAQLGGDYGYTF
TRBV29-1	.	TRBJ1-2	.	TGCAGCGTTGAAGATCGCGCAGGTGTTGTTCCTAACTATGGCTACACCTTC	CSVEDRAGVVPNYGYTF
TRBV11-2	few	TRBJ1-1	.	TGTGCCAGCAGCTCCTTCCCGCAGGGTGAAACTGAAGCTTTCTTT	CASSSFPQGETEAFF
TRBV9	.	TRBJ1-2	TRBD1	TGTGCCAGCAGCGCCCCCGGGACAGTCAACTATGGCTACACCTTC	CASSAPGTVNYGYTF
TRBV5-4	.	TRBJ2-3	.	TGTGCCAGCAGCTTGAGGCACCCCGGAGATACGCAGTATTTT	CASSLRHPGDTQYF
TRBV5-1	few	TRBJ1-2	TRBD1	TGCGCCAGCAGCTTGGTCGACAGGGGGGACTATGGCTACACCTTC	CASSLVDRGDYGYTF
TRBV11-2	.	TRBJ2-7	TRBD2	TGTGCCAGCAGCTTAGGGTCTAGCGGGGGATACGAGCAGTACTTC	CASSLGSSGGYEQYF
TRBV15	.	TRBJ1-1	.	TGTGCCACCAGCAGAGGGGGGGCCGGGGTAGAAGCTTTCTTT	CATSRGGAGVEAFF
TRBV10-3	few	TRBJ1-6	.	TGTGCCATCAGTGAGAATGGGATTGAGGCCCTCCACTTT	CAISENGIEALHF
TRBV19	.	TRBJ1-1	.	TGTGCCACCCTACAGAACACTGAAGCTTTCTTT	CATLQNTEAFF
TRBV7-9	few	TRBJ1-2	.	TGTGCCAGCAGCTCCCCCCTAGGTACCAATGGCTACACCTTC	CASSSPLGTNGYTF